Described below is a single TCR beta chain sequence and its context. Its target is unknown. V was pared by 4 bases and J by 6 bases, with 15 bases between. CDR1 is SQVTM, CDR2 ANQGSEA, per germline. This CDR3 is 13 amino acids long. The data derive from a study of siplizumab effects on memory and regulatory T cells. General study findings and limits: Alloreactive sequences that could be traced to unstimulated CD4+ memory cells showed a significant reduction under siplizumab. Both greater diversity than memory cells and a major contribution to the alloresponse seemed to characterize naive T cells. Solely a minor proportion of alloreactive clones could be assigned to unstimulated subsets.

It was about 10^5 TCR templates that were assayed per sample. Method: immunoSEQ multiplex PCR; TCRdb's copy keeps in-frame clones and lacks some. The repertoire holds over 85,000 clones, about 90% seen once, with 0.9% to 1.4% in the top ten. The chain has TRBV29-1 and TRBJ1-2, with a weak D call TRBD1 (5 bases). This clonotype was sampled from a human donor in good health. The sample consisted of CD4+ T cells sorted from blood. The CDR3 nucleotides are TGCAGCGTTGCCCCGAGGGGAGTGAATGGCTACACCTTC. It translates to CSVAPRGVNGYTF.